The 26 T cell receptor beta chains in this list originate from one sample, sequenced in a study of shared clonotypes between healthy human individuals. Method: immunoSEQ multiplex PCR; TCRdb's copy keeps in-frame clones and lacks some. In the table there are about 1.5 million clones, roughly 96% of which are singletons. Sequencing was performed on naive CD4+ T cells sorted from blood. Subset defined: CD45RA+ positively selected. The origin of the receptors is a man aged 25 to 45 in good health.

The rearrangement joins TRBV10-3 to TRBJ2-3; D uncertain. V was pared by 6 bases and J by 5 bases, with 15 bases between. The CDR3 totals 14 residues. CDR1 ENHRY and CDR2 SYGVKD come from the germline V gene. The DNA of the CDR3 is TGTGCCATCAGATTAGAAGGCGGTAGAGATACGCAGTATTTT. This gives the protein CAIRLEGGRDTQYF.

The rearrangement links TRBV7-3 to TRBJ2-6, with TRBD2 as a possible D gene (6 bases). Germline CDR1 reads SGHTA; CDR2 reads FQGTGA. The CDR3 extends over 16 amino acids. Trimming pared 5 bases from V and 0 bases from J, leaving 11 bases between. In DNA, the CDR3 is TGTGCCAGCAGCCGGGACGGGAGCTCTGGGGCCAACGTCCTGACTTTC. Its protein is CASSRDGSSGANVLTF.

The chain is built from TRBV29-1 and TRBJ2-5, with a possible D match to TRBD1 (6 bases). The ends were cut back, 7 bases at V and 4 bases at J, with 10 bases in the middle. Germline V gene sequence: CDR1 SQVTM, CDR2 ANQGSEA. The CDR3 contains 11 residues. The CDR3 bases are TGCAGCGGCAAAGGGGGAGAGACCCAGTACTTC. Protein: CSGKGGETQYF.

The gene calls are TRBV19 and TRBJ2-7; 9 bases are a match to TRBD1. The ends lost 5 bases at V and 0 bases at J; junction bases unmatched: 2. Germline V gene sequence: CDR1 LNHDA, CDR2 SQIVND (reference sequence). The CDR3 sequence is 14 residues long. The CDR3 is CASSGQGYSYEQYF. CDR3 bases: TGTGCCAGTAGTGGACAGGGGTACTCCTACGAGCAGTACTTC.

The chain couples TRBV18 to TRBJ2-2, with 8 bases aligning to TRBD2. The CDR3 has 16 amino acids. J gave up 2 bases and V 5 bases, and 7 bases lay outside the gene matches. Germline CDR1 KGHSH, CDR2 LQKENI. The CDR3, as DNA: TGTGCCAGCTCAAAACTCGCGGGGGGAAACACCGGGGAGCTGTTTTTT. Its protein is CASSKLAGGNTGELFF. Full variable domain (outside the CDR3, taken from reference TRBV18 and TRBJ2-2): NAGVMQNPRHLVRRRGQEARLRCSPMKGHSHVYWYRQLPEEGLKFMVYLQKENIIDESGMPKERFSAEFPKEGPSILRIQQVVRGDSAAYFCASSKLAGGNTGELFFGEGSRLTVL.

CDR3 in amino acids: CASKAGEEDTQYF. CDR3 bases: TGTGCCAGCAAAGCAGGGGAGGAAGATACGCAGTATTTT. The V gene is TRBV6-6, the J gene TRBJ2-3; D could derive from TRBD1 or TRBD2 (6 bases each). V was shortened by 7 bases and J by 5 bases, with 13 bases between the two germline ends. The CDR3 covers 13 residues. Germline V gives CDR1 MNHNY, CDR2 SVGAGI (reference sequence).

V gene TRBV29-1 combines with J gene TRBJ2-7; D might be TRBD1 (5 bases). The CDR3 loop spans 15 amino acids. Trimming left V 6 bases short and J 0 bases short, with 18 bases between. Per germline, CDR1 SQVTM and CDR2 ANQGSEA. CDR3: CSVLDTGAPSYEQYF. CDR3 DNA: TGCAGCGTCTTAGACACAGGTGCCCCCTCCTACGAGCAGTACTTC.

This sequence joins TRBV5-5 and TRBJ2-7; D is possibly TRBD2 (6 bases). In germline, CDR1 is SGHKS, CDR2 YYEKEE (reference sequence). This CDR3 has 14 residues. V dropped 6 bases and J dropped 3 bases, with 16 bases sitting between them. CDR3 region: CASTLGPGVYEQYF. The CDR3 nucleotides read TGTGCCAGCACCTTAGGTCCGGGGGTCTACGAGCAGTACTTC.

This chain connects TRBV11-2 to TRBJ2-7, with 8 nucleotides matching TRBD2. CDR1 and CDR2 from the germline V gene are SGHAT and FQNNGV. After removal of 6 bases from V and 6 bases from J, the junction contained 22 bases not matched to a gene. This CDR3 has 18 amino acids. CDR3 nucleotide sequence: TGTGCCAGCAGGACGGACAGCCTAGGACTAGCTATTTTGTCCGAGCAGTACTTC. Translation gives CASRTDSLGLAILSEQYF.

This rearrangement joins TRBV18 to TRBJ2-5; D uncertain. This CDR3 is 13 amino acids long. CDR1 is KGHSH and CDR2 is LQKENI in the germline V gene. Trimming left V 0 bases short and J 5 bases short, with 7 bases between. The CDR3 DNA follows: TGTGCCAGCTCACCACCGGGCAGTGAGACCCAGTACTTC. Translation: CASSPPGSETQYF.

This clone was recorded only once. The chain employs TRBV6-1 and TRBJ2-7; 15 bases fit TRBD2. Germline assignment: CDR1 MNHNS and CDR2 SASEGT. The J segment lost 4 bases and the V segment lost 7 bases, leaving 5 bases of the junction unmatched. CDR3 length: 15 amino acids. CDR3 sequence reads: CASKRGLAGGYEQYF. CDR3 in DNA: TGTGCCAGCAAAAGGGGACTAGCGGGAGGATACGAGCAGTACTTC.

The V and J genes are TRBV7-2 and TRBJ2-7; TRBD1 matches at 7 bases. The CDR3 has 15 amino acids. Germline V gene lookup returns CDR1 SGHTA and CDR2 FQGNSA. V gave up 1 base and J gave up 3 bases; unmatched junction bases: 6. The CDR3 region is CASSLDRGVYYEQYF. Written as DNA, the CDR3 is TGTGCCAGCAGCTTAGACAGGGGTGTTTACTACGAGCAGTACTTC.

The J gene is TRBJ2-3, the V gene TRBV7-2; the D is unclear. CDR3 size: 11 residues. V lost 5 bases and J 6 bases, leaving 6 bases between the germline ends. CDR1 SGHTA and CDR2 FQGNSA come from the germline V gene. CDR3 bases: TGTGCCAGCAGCGTATTGGATACGCAGTATTTT. Its translation: CASSVLDTQYF.

This chain links TRBV15 with TRBJ2-7; the match to TRBD2 covers 9 bases. Trimming removed 0 bases from V and 1 base from J; junction bases left unmatched: 16. The CDR3 contains 20 residues. Germline V gene data show CDR1 as LNHNV and CDR2 as YYDKDF (reference sequence). CDR3 sequence (DNA): TGTGCCACCAGCAGAGAACTGCTTTCCCGGGGACTAGCCGGATCCTACGAGCAGTACTTC. Protein: CATSRELLSRGLAGSYEQYF.

The chain couples TRBV9 to TRBJ2-2, with 10 bases matching TRBD2. V lost 4 bases, J lost 6 bases, and 18 bases stayed unmatched. CDR1 and CDR2 from the germline V gene are SGDLS and YYNGEE. The CDR3 contains 19 residues. CDR3 coding DNA: TGTGCCAGCAGCCGCGGGAGCGGGAGGGCCGTTTCCCACCCCGGGGAGCTGTTTTTT. Protein sequence: CASSRGSGRAVSHPGELFF.

The V and J genes are TRBV7-3 and TRBJ2-1; no clear D gene. CDR1 and CDR2 (germline): SGHTA, FQGTGA. V was shortened by 5 bases and J by 4 bases, with 15 bases between the two germline ends. CDR3 length: 15 residues. The CDR3: CASSPSRAGYNEQFF. The CDR3 nucleotides read TGTGCCAGCAGCCCCTCCCGGGCCGGATACAATGAGCAGTTCTTC.

The chain is built from TRBV5-6 and TRBJ2-1; 11 nucleotides match TRBD2. V trimming: 4 bases; J trimming: 8 bases; junction bases outside the gene matches: 8. The CDR3 has 15 amino acids. Per the germline V gene, CDR1 is SGHDT and CDR2 is YYEEEE. Here the CDR3 reads CASSMLSGRAYEQFF. CDR3 coding DNA: TGTGCCAGCAGCATGCTTAGCGGGAGGGCCTATGAGCAGTTCTTC.

The rearrangement joins TRBV29-1 to TRBJ1-1, with TRBD1 matching 9 bases. Germline V lookup: CDR1 SQVTM, CDR2 ANQGSEA. This CDR3 has 13 amino acids. V lost 7 bases, J lost 1 base, and 4 bases stayed unmatched. The CDR3, as DNA: TGCAGCGCACCGACAGGGGGGAACACTGAAGCTTTCTTT. Amino acid sequence: CSAPTGGNTEAFF.

The gene calls are TRBV9 and TRBJ2-5; 9 bases line up with TRBD1. The CDR3 has 14 residues. Germline V gene sequence: CDR1 SGDLS, CDR2 YYNGEE. J gave up 9 bases and V 2 bases, and 8 bases lay outside the gene matches. The CDR3 reads CASSVQGQGEAQYF. The CDR3 DNA reads as TGTGCCAGCAGCGTTCAGGGACAGGGTGAGGCCCAGTACTTC.

The chain joins TRBV2 to TRBJ1-5; D may be TRBD1 (5 bases). This CDR3 is built from 15 residues. Trimming shortened V by 3 bases and J by 6 bases, and 15 bases separated the two germline ends. Germline V gives CDR1 SNHLY, CDR2 FYNNEI. The CDR3 sequence: CASSDAGQRFQPQHF. The DNA for the CDR3 is TGTGCCAGCAGTGATGCAGGGCAGAGATTTCAGCCCCAGCATTTT.

This chain links TRBV7-9 with TRBJ2-5, with 10 bases lining up with TRBD1. This CDR3 comprises 16 residues. V dropped 5 bases and J dropped 0; count of bases not matched to a gene: 6. Germline lookup yields CDR1 SEHNR and CDR2 FQNEAQ (reference sequence). CDR3 residues: CASSPGDRGNQETQYF. CDR3 in DNA: TGTGCCAGCAGCCCTGGGGACAGGGGAAACCAAGAGACCCAGTACTTC.

This chain joins TRBV6-1 and TRBJ1-5; 10 nucleotides line up with TRBD1. Germline-derived CDR1 and CDR2 are MNHNS and SASEGT. V was pared by 4 bases and J by 7 bases, with 7 bases of the junction left unmatched. The CDR3 consists of 15 residues. The chain's CDR3 is CASSVLGQGTQPQHF. CDR3 coding DNA: TGTGCCAGCAGTGTGCTGGGACAGGGGACCCAGCCCCAGCATTTT.

V gene TRBV19 combines with J gene TRBJ2-1; no definite D call. The CDR3 is 15 amino acids. In germline, CDR1 is LNHDA, CDR2 SQIVND (reference sequence). With 5 bases removed from V and 0 bases from J, the gap between germline ends came to 11 bases. The CDR3 protein is CASSADLSSYNEQFF. CDR3 nucleotides: TGTGCCAGTAGTGCCGACTTGAGCTCCTACAATGAGCAGTTCTTC.

This chain joins TRBV5-1 and TRBJ2-3, with 10 bases that match TRBD2. Unmatched junction bases numbered 6, after V lost 7 bases and J lost 4 bases. This CDR3 comprises 14 residues. Germline CDR1 and CDR2: SGHRS and YFSETQ. The CDR3 reads CASRLAGAADTQYF. In DNA, the CDR3 is TGCGCCAGCCGCCTAGCGGGAGCCGCAGATACGCAGTATTTT.

This clone was detected only a few times. Distinct nucleotide sequences in the sample also encode this CDR3. The rearrangement uses TRBV28 and TRBJ2-7; TRBD1 is a possible D gene (5 bases). The length of the CDR3 is 13 residues. Trimming took 4 bases from V and 3 from J, leaving 10 bases between them. Germline CDR1 is MDHEN and CDR2 is SYDVKM. The CDR3 DNA follows: TGTGCCAGCAGTTCACGAGACAGCTACGAGCAGTACTTC. Its translation is CASSSRDSYEQYF.

This clone has a single count. The chain links TRBV6-5 to TRBJ1-2, with D possibly matching TRBD1 (5 bases). V lost 6 bases and J lost 5, with 19 bases in between. The germline CDR1 and CDR2 sequences are MNHEY and SVGAGI. There are 15 residues in the CDR3. CDR3 sequence reads: CASSHAQGLGYGYTF. The DNA of the CDR3 is TGTGCCAGCAGCCACGCTCAGGGTTTGGGATATGGCTACACCTTC.